One sample yielded the 24 T cell receptor beta chains listed below, sequenced in a study of regulatory T cells in long-lasting Graves disease (dated by TCRdb to the early 2020s). Library prep was done by multiplex PCR. The data were produced on an Illumina HiSeq 4000. To build TCR beta libraries, CDR3 regions were amplified by Arm-PCR using iRepertoire HTBI primers. TCRdb reprocessing: public reads trimmed at Q25 with fastp, clones called with MiXCR, in-frame beta chains kept. Each CDR3 protein gets just one entry, which takes the most common genes and DNA from the rows behind it. The sample data list under 250,000 distinct CDR3 sequences, and approximately 18% of these were observed just once. The ten largest make up about an eighth of the sample. This specimen's time point label, per the study, means: newly diagnosed GD, antithyroid drugs for less than 3 months. For both TCR sequencing and RNA sequencing, RNA was extracted from PBMCs in TRIzol.

The same specimen was also included in a second study, on T cells in Graves' hyperthyroidism and ophthalmopathy.

The sequenced sample was peripheral blood mononuclear cells (PBMCs), obtained at new diagnosis, from a patient treated with antithyroid drugs. The receptors originated from a woman under 40 with Graves disease. Donor details come from another sample of the same person, matched by shared clones.

This clonotype was detected a few times. The chain employs TRBV28 and TRBJ1-5; D possibly corresponds to TRBD1 (5 bases). The V gene's germline CDR1 is MDHEN and CDR2 SYDVKM. The CDR3 is 15 amino acids. V lost 7 bases, J lost 3 bases, and 16 bases lay in between. The CDR3 coding sequence is TGTGCCAGCACCCCCACCCGGGGGGACAATCAGCCCCAGCATTTT. This translates into CASTPTRGDNQPQHF.

This clonotype was seen many times. The V and J genes are TRBV11-1 and TRBJ2-1, with TRBD2 identical over 11 bases. CDR3 length: 15 amino acids. Germline V CDR1 and CDR2: SGHAT, FQDESV (reference sequence). Trimming cost V 6 bases and J 6 bases; bases outside gene matches: 7. Written as DNA, the CDR3 is TGTGCCAGCAGTCTTAGCGGGAGGGCCCTCAATGAGCAGTTCTTC. Protein product: CASSLSGRALNEQFF.

Points on this clonotype: This may stem from a read error, because a much larger clone lies one nucleotide away. The chain combines TRBV3-1 with TRBJ2-1; the match to TRBD2 covers 11 bases. The CDR3 runs 17 residues. V dropped 4 bases and J dropped 4; count of bases not matched to a gene: 9. Per germline, CDR1 LGHDT and CDR2 YNNKEL (reference sequence). CDR3 in amino acids: CASSPHLGTSGYNEQFF. The CDR3 coding sequence is TGTGCCAGCAGCCCCCACCTAGGGACTAGCGGATACAATGAGCAGTTCTTC.

V usage is TRBV4-1 and J usage is TRBJ2-3, with D tentatively TRBD1 or TRBD2 (5 bases each). The V and J ends lost 0 bases and 6 bases respectively, with 16 bases between them. CDR3 length equals 16 residues. Germline V gene sequence: CDR1 MGHRA, CDR2 YSYEKL. CDR3 DNA: TGCGCCAGCAGCCAAGAAAGGACTCCCGCAGGGGATACGCAGTATTTT. Amino acids: CASSQERTPAGDTQYF.

This rearrangement joins TRBV6-1 to TRBJ1-2, with a possible D match to TRBD1 (6 bases). Trimming removed 4 bases from V and 0 bases from J, with 12 bases in between. Germline V lookup: CDR1 MNHNS, CDR2 SASEGT. CDR3 length equals 15 residues. CDR3 region: CASSADRLANYGYTF. CDR3 in DNA: TGTGCCAGCAGTGCCGACAGGTTAGCTAACTATGGCTACACCTTC.

This clonotype came up many times. The chain joins TRBV6-5 to TRBJ1-3; no reliable D call. V shed 0 bases and J shed 0 bases, with 6 bases lying between them. Germline V lookup: CDR1 MNHEY, CDR2 SVGAGI. The CDR3 spans 15 residues. The CDR3 sequence: CASSYSAASGNTIYF. In nucleotides, the CDR3 is TGTGCCAGCAGTTACTCGGCCGCCTCTGGAAACACCATATATTTT.

The rearrangement joins TRBV7-2 to TRBJ2-7, with TRBD2 identical over 10 bases. CDR1 and CDR2 from the germline V gene are SGHTA and FQGNSA. Trimming cost V 2 bases and J 0 bases; bases outside gene matches: 4. The CDR3 contains 16 residues. Here the CDR3 reads CASSLWASGGSYEQYF. Written as DNA, the CDR3 is TGTGCCAGCAGCTTATGGGCTAGCGGGGGCTCCTACGAGCAGTACTTC.

On this clonotype itself: A clone one base away is much larger, so this may be a read error. J is TRBJ1-5 and V is TRBV28; 9 nucleotides match TRBD1. Germline V CDR1 and CDR2: MDHEN, SYDVKM. The CDR3 has 15 residues. The CDR3 loop is CDSSFLQGAGQPQHF. The CDR3 DNA follows: TGTGACAGCAGTTTCCTACAGGGGGCTGGTCAGCCCCAGCATTTT.

Many counts were recorded for this clonotype. The J gene is TRBJ1-1, the V gene TRBV6-1, with D hard to call. Germline CDR1 MNHNS, CDR2 SASEGT. V lost 7 bases, J lost 0 bases, and 9 bases lay in between. The CDR3 totals 13 residues. For the CDR3, the DNA is TGTGCCAGCACAGGACCAATGAACACTGAAGCTTTCTTT. Protein product: CASTGPMNTEAFF.

In this sample, this clonotype turned up many times. The chain is built from TRBV6-1 and TRBJ2-7, with D possibly being TRBD1 (6 bases). Germline V gene sequence: CDR1 MNHNS, CDR2 SASEGT. The CDR3 has 14 residues. Trimming removed 6 bases from V and 1 base from J, with 13 bases in between. The chain's CDR3 is CASRPTGTSYEQYF. Here the CDR3 DNA reads TGTGCCAGCAGGCCAACAGGGACGTCCTACGAGCAGTACTTC.

The J gene is TRBJ1-5, the V gene TRBV6-2 or TRBV6-3; the D gene is possibly TRBD1 (6 bases). CDR1 MNHEY and CDR2 SVGEGT come from the germline V gene. V was trimmed by 6 bases and J by 5 bases, leaving 11 bases between them. The CDR3 totals 13 residues. The DNA for the CDR3 is TGTGCCAGCAGACAAGGGGGGCATCAGCCCCAGCATTTT. Translation gives CASRQGGHQPQHF.

With respect to this clonotype: One end of the junction varies from germline; a read error may be responsible. The V and J genes are TRBV27 and TRBJ1-1; D unclear. CDR1 is MNHEY, CDR2 SMNVEV, per germline (reference sequence). This CDR3 has 13 residues. The CDR3 nucleotides are TGTGCCAGCAGAGGGATCACCAACACTGAAGCTTCATTT. It specifies CASRGITNTEASF.

A note on this clonotype: One base away lies a much larger clone, so this may be a sequencing read error. The V gene is TRBV7-2, the J gene TRBJ2-1, with unresolved D. Looked up from germline, CDR1 is SGHTA and CDR2 is FQGNSA. The CDR3 is 17 amino acids. In DNA form, the CDR3 reads TGTGCCAGCAGCTTAGGATGGGCAGCCTCTTCCTACAATGAGCAGCTCTTC. It translates to CASSLGWAASSYNEQLF.

In this sample, this clonotype turned up many times. The gene calls are TRBV12-3 or TRBV12-4 and TRBJ1-2; D unclear. Trimming removed 2 bases from V and 5 bases from J, with 12 bases in between. The CDR3 is made up of 14 amino acids. CDR3 coding DNA: TGTGCCAGCAGTTTAACTCCTCCGGGGTATGGCTACACCTTC. Protein: CASSLTPPGYGYTF.

This clonotype has a count of ten or more. The chain links TRBV5-1 to TRBJ1-1; TRBD1 might be the D (5 bases). V was clipped by 6 bases and J by 6 bases, with 9 bases between them. This CDR3 region has 11 residues. Germline CDR1 and CDR2: SGHRS and YFSETQ. CDR3 in DNA: TGCGCCAGCAATGGGGGACCTGAAGCTTTCTTT. Translated: CASNGGPEAFF.

The V gene is TRBV9, the J gene TRBJ1-2; 8 bases are shared with TRBD1. Germline CDR1 is SGDLS and CDR2 is YYNGEE. Losses at the gene ends were 0 bases for V and 2 bases for J; bases not matched to a gene: 3. The CDR3 runs 15 residues. CDR3 sequence (DNA): TGTGCCAGCAGCGTAGGGCAGGGGGCAAACTATGGCTACACCTTC. Its translation is CASSVGQGANYGYTF.

This clonotype was recorded many times. The DNA for the CDR3 is TGTGCCAGCACCAACCTATTGGGTCAGCCCCAGCATTTT. Translating it yields CASTNLLGQPQHF. The chain employs TRBV6-1 and TRBJ1-5; D remains unclear. Trimming removed 7 bases at V and 6 bases at J, with 13 bases between. Germline CDR1 reads MNHNS; CDR2 reads SASEGT. The CDR3 spans 13 residues.

This clonotype has a count of ten or more. The V and J genes are TRBV18 and TRBJ2-7; D remains ambiguous. The germline CDR1 and CDR2 sequences are KGHSH and LQKENI. V shed 2 bases and J shed 0 bases, with 11 bases lying between them. The CDR3 consists of 15 residues. CDR3 nucleotide sequence: TGTGCCAGCTCACCATCAATGGAGAGCTCCTACGAGCAGTACTTC. Protein product: CASSPSMESSYEQYF.

This clonotype was seen a few times. The genes are TRBV19 and TRBJ1-1; D perhaps matches TRBD1 (6 bases). In germline, CDR1 is LNHDA, CDR2 SQIVND (reference sequence). The V gene lost 7 bases and the J gene lost 1 base, with 13 bases spanning the gap. The CDR3 spans 14 residues. CDR3 amino acids: CASKRDMGNTEAFF. The CDR3 nucleotides read TGTGCCAGTAAAAGGGACATGGGGAACACTGAAGCTTTCTTT.

Details on this clonotype: A much larger clone lies one base from this, so it may be a read error. In this CDR3 the conserved last residue, phenylalanine or tryptophan, is missing, so a read error is likely. The rearrangement uses TRBV20-1 and TRBJ1-2, with a weak D call TRBD1 (6 bases). Germline loops: CDR1 DFQATT, CDR2 SNEGSKA (reference sequence). CDR3 length: 13 residues. Trimming left V 4 bases short and J 8 bases short, with 17 bases between. The CDR3 DNA sequence: TGCAGTGCTATTTCACAGGGACACTGGGGCTACACCCTC. Translating gives CSAISQGHWGYTL.

This clonotype was picked up many times. The V and J genes are TRBV27 and TRBJ2-1, with 9 bases matching TRBD1. Germline V lookup: CDR1 MNHEY, CDR2 SMNVEV (reference sequence). V trimming: 6 bases; J trimming: 4 bases; junction bases outside the gene matches: 7. The CDR3 sequence is 15 residues long. The CDR3 protein is CASSQQGARYNEQFF. DNA for the CDR3: TGTGCCAGCAGCCAACAGGGGGCTCGGTACAATGAGCAGTTCTTC.

In this sample, this clonotype turned up many times. V and J are TRBV11-2 and TRBJ1-2; 7 positions agree with TRBD1. This CDR3 has 15 amino acids. V shed 2 bases, J shed 2 bases, and the junction held 5 bases outside the gene matches. From germline, CDR1 is SGHAT and CDR2 FQNNGV. CDR3 in amino acids: CASSLLDRLNYGYTF. In DNA, the CDR3 is TGTGCCAGCAGCTTATTGGACAGGCTAAACTATGGCTACACCTTC.

This clonotype was picked up many times. The rearrangement joins TRBV29-1 to TRBJ2-5, with TRBD1 identical over 7 bases. CDR1 and CDR2 (germline): SQVTM, ANQGSEA. The CDR3 has 13 amino acids. J lost 5 bases, V lost 2 bases, and 5 bases had no gene match. The CDR3 DNA reads TGCAGCGTTGAATATAGGGGGCATGAGACCCAGTACTTC. This codes for CSVEYRGHETQYF.

This clonotype was counted a few times. The chain links TRBV24-1 to TRBJ1-2; maybe TRBD1 (6 bases). V dropped 3 bases and J dropped 0 bases, with 10 bases sitting between them. Per the germline V gene, CDR1 is KGHDR and CDR2 is SFDVKD. The length of the CDR3 is 15 residues. Here the CDR3 reads CATSDGQSSNYGYTF. In DNA, the CDR3 is TGTGCCACCAGTGATGGACAGAGTTCTAACTATGGCTACACCTTC.